The clone carrying this TCR beta chain was detected many times. Its target is unknown. The treatment here: skin biopsy from PPD injection site in Mantoux-positive individual. The library had UMIs added by 3' ligation of an oligonucleotide to TCR cDNA. Skin biopsies came from PPD injection sites in Mantoux-positive individuals. CDR3 length: 15 residues. The data derive from a study of naive and memory T cell subsets. Findings of the study overall: This RNA-based method may be sensitive to activation-related transcript changes. Far more TCRs reportedly came from tuberculin skin test site biopsies.

Ligated cDNA underwent four rounds of PCR with nested alpha and beta constant region primers and SP2. MiXCR was run by TCRdb on the UMI-ligation and nested PCR reads, yielding one entry per CDR3 protein. The data hold around 37,000 distinct CDR3 sequences, with 11% observed a single time. This sequence was found in an adult in good health. V is TRBV12-2 and J is TRBJ1-2. TRBV12-2 is designated a pseudogene. The input for sequencing was skin, taken from a tuberculin skin test site. The DNA of the CDR3 is TGTGCAAGTCGCTTAGAGGGCATAACTAACTATGGCTACACCTTC. Protein sequence: CASRLEGITNYGYTF.